The 14 T cell receptor beta chains in this list originate from one sample, sequenced in a study of blood T cell repertoires in COVID-19. The table came from immunoSEQ multiplex PCR; TCRdb's copy has only in-frame clones and leaves some out. Of roughly 7,000 clones detected, 75% to 90% appear once; the ten largest clones hold roughly a tenth. Input material: peripheral blood. Every receptor here comes from a human donor with active COVID-19. The donor label of this sample is uncertain.

This chain joins TRBV5-4 and TRBJ1-5, with D possibly being TRBD1 (6 bases). The CDR3 is made up of 16 amino acids. CDR1 and CDR2 (germline): SGHNT, YYREEE (reference sequence). Trimming took 3 bases from V and 7 from J, leaving 20 bases between them. The CDR3 protein is CASSSTRTAWAQPQHF. CDR3 DNA: TGTGCCAGCAGCTCAACACGGACAGCCTGGGCCCAGCCCCAGCATTTT. Drawing the rest from reference TRBV5-4 and TRBJ1-5, the complete variable domain is ETGVTQSPTHLIKTRGQQVTLRCSSQSGHNTVSWYQQALGQGPQFIFQYYREEENGRGNFPPRFSGLQFPNYSSELNVNALELDDSALYLCASSSTRTAWAQPQHFGDGTRLSIL.

The gene calls are TRBV7-6 and TRBJ2-6; maybe TRBD2 (7 bases). The CDR3 loop spans 14 amino acids. Germline-derived CDR1 and CDR2 are SGHVS and FNYEAQ. The V end was cut by 5 bases, the J end by 13 bases, with 18 bases between. The CDR3 reads CASSTNTGGTVLTF. CDR3 in DNA: TGTGCCAGCAGCACCAACACCGGGGGGACAGTCCTGACTTTC.

The V gene is TRBV4-1, the J gene TRBJ2-5; D gene uncertain. CDR1 and CDR2 (germline): MGHRA, YSYEKL. CDR3 length: 13 residues. V was shortened by 3 bases and J by 2 bases, with 7 bases between the two germline ends. CDR3 sequence: CASSQASQETQYF. The CDR3 nucleotides read TGCGCCAGCAGCCAGGCTTCGCAAGAGACCCAGTACTTC.

This clone was seen only a few times. V and J are TRBV6-5 and TRBJ1-2; D unclear. Germline loops: CDR1 MNHEY, CDR2 SVGAGI. The CDR3 runs 16 residues. Trimming shortened V by 0 bases and J by 6 bases, and 17 bases separated the two germline ends. The CDR3 region is CASSYSYDIQRDGYTF. In DNA, the CDR3 is TGTGCCAGCAGTTACTCGTATGATATCCAGCGAGATGGCTACACCTTC.

This chain links TRBV5-1 with TRBJ2-2; 7 positions agree with TRBD1. Germline V lookup: CDR1 SGHRS, CDR2 YFSETQ. Losses at the gene ends were 5 bases for V and 0 bases for J; bases not matched to a gene: 4. The CDR3 covers 15 residues. For the CDR3, the DNA is TGCGCCAGCAGGGGGACAGCCGCGAACACCGGGGAGCTGTTTTTT. Translating gives CASRGTAANTGELFF.

The chain has TRBV5-1 and TRBJ1-2; D may be TRBD1 (5 bases). The CDR3 is 13 residues long. Trimming took off 1 base at V and 3 bases at J, with 7 bases between the two ends. CDR1 SGHRS and CDR2 YFSETQ come from the germline V gene. The CDR3 reads CASSLRGDYGYTF. Here the CDR3 DNA reads TGCGCCAGCAGCTTGAGGGGTGACTATGGCTACACCTTC.

The chain is built from TRBV9 and TRBJ2-1; the D gene is possibly TRBD2 (5 bases). The CDR3 is 12 amino acids. V shed 4 bases and J shed 7 bases, with 9 bases lying between them. Germline V gene lookup returns CDR1 SGDLS and CDR2 YYNGEE. This CDR3 reads CASSSWTNEQFF. DNA for the CDR3: TGTGCCAGCAGCTCCTGGACTAATGAGCAGTTCTTC.

J is TRBJ2-7 and V is TRBV7-8; TRBD2 agrees at 13 bases. The germline V gene encodes CDR1 SGHVS and CDR2 FQNEAQ. V lost 3 bases, J lost 7 bases, and 9 bases stayed unmatched. This CDR3 has 16 residues. DNA of the CDR3: TGTGCCAGCAGCTTCTTTGGACTAGCGGGGGCCGGGGAGCAGTACTTC. This gives the protein CASSFFGLAGAGEQYF.

The chain couples TRBV7-9 to TRBJ2-1, with D perhaps TRBD2 (6 bases). Germline V gene lookup returns CDR1 SEHNR and CDR2 FQNEAQ (reference sequence). Trimming stripped 3 bases from V and 7 bases from J, with 10 bases between. The CDR3 spans 13 residues. CDR3 bases: TGTGCCAGCAGCTTCGGGGGAGTGAATGAGCAGTTCTTC. Translated: CASSFGGVNEQFF.

The chain couples TRBV30 to TRBJ2-1; perhaps TRBD1 as D (6 bases). V was pared by 3 bases and J by 0 bases, with 21 bases between. The CDR3 is 18 residues long. Germline CDR1 and CDR2: GTSNPN and SVGIG (reference sequence). The CDR3 nucleotides read TGTGCCTGGAGAGGGGCCCCGGGACAAACCTTCTCCTACAATGAGCAGTTCTTC. Protein product: CAWRGAPGQTFSYNEQFF.

There are a few counts of this clone. This rearrangement joins TRBV5-1 to TRBJ2-1, with 11 bases identical to TRBD2. The CDR3 loop spans 17 amino acids. Germline V gives CDR1 SGHRS, CDR2 YFSETQ. The junction had 2 bases not matched to a gene; V was cut back by 0 bases and J by 0 bases. CDR3 in amino acids: CASSLEGLAASYNEQFF. DNA for the CDR3: TGCGCCAGCAGCTTGGAGGGACTAGCGGCCTCCTACAATGAGCAGTTCTTC.

The chain employs TRBV6-2 or TRBV6-3 and TRBJ1-2; maybe TRBD1 (6 bases). Trimming removed 5 bases from V and 8 bases from J, with 15 bases in between. In germline, CDR1 is MNHEY, CDR2 SVGEGT. The CDR3 has 13 residues. This CDR3 reads CASSLQGRLGYTF. In nucleotides, the CDR3 is TGTGCCAGCAGTCTCCAGGGGCGCTTGGGCTACACCTTC.

The chain employs TRBV5-1 and TRBJ1-4; TRBD1 aligns across 8 bases. CDR3 length: 16 amino acids. The ends lost 4 bases at V and 0 bases at J; junction bases unmatched: 5. Germline lookup yields CDR1 SGHRS and CDR2 YFSETQ. The chain's CDR3 is CASSLGQVATNEKLFF. CDR3 DNA sequence: TGCGCCAGCAGCCTGGGACAGGTCGCAACTAATGAAAAACTGTTTTTT.

The V call is TRBV19, the J call TRBJ2-1; 10 bases are a match to TRBD2. V gave up 5 bases and J gave up 9 bases; unmatched junction bases: 7. CDR3 length: 14 amino acids. CDR1 is LNHDA and CDR2 is SQIVND in the germline V gene (reference sequence). The chain's CDR3 is CASSSLAGVIEQFF. DNA for the CDR3: TGTGCCAGTAGTTCCCTAGCGGGAGTCATTGAGCAGTTCTTC.